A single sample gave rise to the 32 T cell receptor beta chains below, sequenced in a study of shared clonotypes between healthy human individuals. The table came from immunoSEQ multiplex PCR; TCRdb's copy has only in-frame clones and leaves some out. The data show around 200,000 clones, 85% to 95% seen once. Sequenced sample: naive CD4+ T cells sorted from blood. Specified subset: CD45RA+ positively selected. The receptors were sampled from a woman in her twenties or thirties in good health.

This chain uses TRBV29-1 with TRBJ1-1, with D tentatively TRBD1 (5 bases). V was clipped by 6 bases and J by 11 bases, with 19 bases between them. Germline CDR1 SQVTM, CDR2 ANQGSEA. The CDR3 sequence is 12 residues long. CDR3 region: CSVGGGLTEAFF. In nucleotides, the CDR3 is TGCAGCGTCGGAGGCGGGCTGACAGAGGCTTTCTTT.

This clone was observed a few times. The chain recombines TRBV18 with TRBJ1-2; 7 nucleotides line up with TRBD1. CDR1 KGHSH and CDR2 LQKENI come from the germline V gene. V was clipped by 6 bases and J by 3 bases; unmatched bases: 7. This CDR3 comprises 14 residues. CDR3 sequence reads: CASSETGSDYGYTF. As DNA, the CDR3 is TGTGCCAGCTCTGAGACAGGGTCGGACTATGGCTACACCTTC.

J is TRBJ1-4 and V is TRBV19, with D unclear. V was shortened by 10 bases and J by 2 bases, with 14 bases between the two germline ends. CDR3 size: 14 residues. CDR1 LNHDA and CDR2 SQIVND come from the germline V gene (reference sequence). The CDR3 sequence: CATGPRLTNEKLFF. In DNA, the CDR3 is TGTGCCACCGGCCCACGGCTGACTAATGAAAAACTGTTTTTT.

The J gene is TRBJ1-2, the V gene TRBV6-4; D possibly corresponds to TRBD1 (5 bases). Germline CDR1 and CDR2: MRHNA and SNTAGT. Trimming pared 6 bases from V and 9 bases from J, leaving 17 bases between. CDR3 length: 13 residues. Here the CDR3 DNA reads TGTGCCAGCAGGAGGACCTCTGGGGGAAGCTACACCTTC. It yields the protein CASRRTSGGSYTF.

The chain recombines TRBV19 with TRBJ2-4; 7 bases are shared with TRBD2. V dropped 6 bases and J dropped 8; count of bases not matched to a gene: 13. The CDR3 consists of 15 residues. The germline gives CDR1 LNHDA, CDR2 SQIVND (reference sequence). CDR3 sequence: CASRRRSVREDIQYF. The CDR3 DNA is TGTGCCAGTAGGAGGAGGTCAGTTCGGGAGGACATTCAGTACTTC.

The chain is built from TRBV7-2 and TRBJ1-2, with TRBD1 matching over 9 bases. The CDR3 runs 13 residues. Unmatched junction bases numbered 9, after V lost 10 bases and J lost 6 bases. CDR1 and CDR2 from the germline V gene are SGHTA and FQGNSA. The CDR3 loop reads CATRGTGSHGYTF. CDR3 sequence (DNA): TGTGCCACCCGTGGGACAGGGTCTCATGGCTACACCTTC.

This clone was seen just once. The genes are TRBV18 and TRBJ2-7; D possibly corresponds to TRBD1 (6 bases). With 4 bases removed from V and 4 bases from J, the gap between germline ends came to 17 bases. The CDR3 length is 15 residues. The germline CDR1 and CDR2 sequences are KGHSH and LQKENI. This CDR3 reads CASSRDTRFAYEQYF. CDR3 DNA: TGTGCCAGCTCACGGGACACAAGGTTTGCGTACGAGCAGTACTTC.

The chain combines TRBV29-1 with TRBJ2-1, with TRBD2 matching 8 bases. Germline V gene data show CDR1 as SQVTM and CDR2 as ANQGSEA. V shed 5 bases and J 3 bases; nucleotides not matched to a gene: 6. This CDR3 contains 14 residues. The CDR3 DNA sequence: TGCAGCGTTCAAGCGGGAGCCTACTACAATGAGCAGTTCTTC. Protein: CSVQAGAYYNEQFF.

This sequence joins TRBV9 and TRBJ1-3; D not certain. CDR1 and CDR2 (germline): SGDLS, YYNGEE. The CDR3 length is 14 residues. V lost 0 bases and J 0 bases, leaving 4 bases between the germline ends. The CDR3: CASSVALSGNTIYF. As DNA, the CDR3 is TGTGCCAGCAGCGTAGCCCTCTCTGGAAACACCATATATTTT.

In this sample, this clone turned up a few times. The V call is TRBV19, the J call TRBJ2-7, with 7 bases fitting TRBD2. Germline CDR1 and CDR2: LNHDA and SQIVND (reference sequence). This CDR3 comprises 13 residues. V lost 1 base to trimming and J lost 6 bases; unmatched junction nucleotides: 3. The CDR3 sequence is CASSIGRELEQYF. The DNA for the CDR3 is TGTGCCAGTAGTATAGGGCGGGAGCTCGAGCAGTACTTC.

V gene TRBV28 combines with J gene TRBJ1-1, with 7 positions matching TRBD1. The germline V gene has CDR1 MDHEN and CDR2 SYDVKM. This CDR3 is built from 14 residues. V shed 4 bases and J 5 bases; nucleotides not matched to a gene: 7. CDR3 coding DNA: TGTGCCAGCAGTTCAGGGGGTGAAGAAACTGAAGCTTTCTTT. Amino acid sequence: CASSSGGEETEAFF.

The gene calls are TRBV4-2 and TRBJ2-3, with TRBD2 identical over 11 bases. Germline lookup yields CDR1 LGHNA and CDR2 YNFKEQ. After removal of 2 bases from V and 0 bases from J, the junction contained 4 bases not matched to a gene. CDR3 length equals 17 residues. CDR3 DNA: TGTGCCAGCAGCCAACCTAGCGGGAGGACCAGCACAGATACGCAGTATTTT. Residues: CASSQPSGRTSTDTQYF.

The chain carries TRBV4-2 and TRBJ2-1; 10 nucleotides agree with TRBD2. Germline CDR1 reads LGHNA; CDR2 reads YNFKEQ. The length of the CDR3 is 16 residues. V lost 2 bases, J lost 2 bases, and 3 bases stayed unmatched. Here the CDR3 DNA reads TGTGCCAGCAGCCAAACAGCGGGAGGGCCCTACAATGAGCAGTTCTTC. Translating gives CASSQTAGGPYNEQFF.

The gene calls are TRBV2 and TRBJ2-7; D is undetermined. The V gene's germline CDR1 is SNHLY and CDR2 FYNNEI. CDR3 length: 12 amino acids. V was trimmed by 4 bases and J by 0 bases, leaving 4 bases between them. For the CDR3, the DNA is TGTGCCAGCAGTGTCGACTCCTACGAGCAGTACTTC. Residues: CASSVDSYEQYF.

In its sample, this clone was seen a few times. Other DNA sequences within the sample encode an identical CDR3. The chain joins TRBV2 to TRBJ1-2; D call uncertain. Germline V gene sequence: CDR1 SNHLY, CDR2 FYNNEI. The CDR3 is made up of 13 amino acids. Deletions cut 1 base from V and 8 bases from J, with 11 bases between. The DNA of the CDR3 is TGTGCCAGCAGTGAAGAGGTAGGGTACGGCTACACCTTC. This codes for CASSEEVGYGYTF.

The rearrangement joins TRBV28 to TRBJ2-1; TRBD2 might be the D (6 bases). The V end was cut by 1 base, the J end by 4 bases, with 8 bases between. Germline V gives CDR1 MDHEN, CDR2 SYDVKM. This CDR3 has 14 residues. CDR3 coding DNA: TGTGCCAGCAGTTTATTGGGGACTTACAATGAGCAGTTCTTC. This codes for CASSLLGTYNEQFF.

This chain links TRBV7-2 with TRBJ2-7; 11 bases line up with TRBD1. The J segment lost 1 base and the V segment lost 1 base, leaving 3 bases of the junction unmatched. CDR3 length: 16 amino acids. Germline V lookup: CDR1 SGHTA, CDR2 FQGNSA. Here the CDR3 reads CASSLGTGGASYEQYF. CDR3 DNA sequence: TGTGCCAGCAGCTTAGGGACAGGGGGCGCGTCCTACGAGCAGTACTTC. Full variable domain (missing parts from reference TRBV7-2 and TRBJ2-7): GAGVSQSPSNKVTEKGKDVELRCDPISGHTALYWYRQSLGQGLEFLIYFQGNSAPDKSGLPSDRFSAERTGGSVSTLTIQRTQQEDSAVYLCASSLGTGGASYEQYFGPGTRLTVT.

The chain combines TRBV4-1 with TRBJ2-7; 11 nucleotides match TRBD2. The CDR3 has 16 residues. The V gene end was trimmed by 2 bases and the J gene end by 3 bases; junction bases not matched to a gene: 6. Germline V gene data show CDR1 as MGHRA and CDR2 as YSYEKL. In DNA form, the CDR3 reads TGCGCCAGCAGCCAACCCGGGACTAGCGGTTACTACGAGCAGTACTTC. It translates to CASSQPGTSGYYEQYF.

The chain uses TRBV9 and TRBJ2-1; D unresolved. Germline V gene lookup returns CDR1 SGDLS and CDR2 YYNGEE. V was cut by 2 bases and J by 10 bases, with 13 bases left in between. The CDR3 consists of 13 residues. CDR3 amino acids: CASSVQVAAEQFF. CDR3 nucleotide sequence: TGTGCCAGCAGCGTGCAGGTCGCGGCGGAGCAGTTCTTC.

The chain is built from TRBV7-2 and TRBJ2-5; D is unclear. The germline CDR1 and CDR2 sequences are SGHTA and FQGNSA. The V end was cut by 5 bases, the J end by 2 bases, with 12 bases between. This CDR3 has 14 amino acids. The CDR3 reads CASSRTAAQETQYF. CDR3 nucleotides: TGTGCCAGCAGCCGAACTGCGGCTCAAGAGACCCAGTACTTC.

The CDR3 is CASRSYQGNNEQFF. Here the CDR3 DNA reads TGTGCCAGTAGGTCCTACCAGGGAAACAATGAGCAGTTCTTC. This rearrangement joins TRBV19 to TRBJ2-1; D is perhaps TRBD1 (5 bases). The CDR3 sequence is 14 residues long. V was clipped by 6 bases and J by 5 bases, with 14 bases between them. Germline V lookup: CDR1 LNHDA, CDR2 SQIVND (reference sequence).

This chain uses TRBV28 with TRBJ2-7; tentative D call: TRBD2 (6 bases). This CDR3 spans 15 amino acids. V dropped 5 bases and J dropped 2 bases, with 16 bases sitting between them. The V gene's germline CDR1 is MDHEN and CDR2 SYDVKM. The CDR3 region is CASSTSGTGTYEQYF. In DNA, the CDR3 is TGTGCCAGCAGTACTTCCGGGACTGGAACCTACGAGCAGTACTTC.

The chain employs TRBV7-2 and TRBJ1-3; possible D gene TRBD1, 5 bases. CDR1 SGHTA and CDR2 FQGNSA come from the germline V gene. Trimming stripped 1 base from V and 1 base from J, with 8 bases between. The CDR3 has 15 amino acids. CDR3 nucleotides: TGTGCCAGCAGCTTAGAGGGGAGTTCTGGAAACACCATATATTTT. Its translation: CASSLEGSSGNTIYF.

The CDR3 loop is CASSIGGLAAYNEQFF. In DNA, the CDR3 is TGTGCCAGTAGTATAGGGGGACTAGCGGCCTACAATGAGCAGTTCTTC. The V call is TRBV19, the J call TRBJ2-1, with TRBD2 matching 11 bases. With 1 base clipped from V and 2 bases from J, the junction kept 1 base outside the gene matches. CDR3 size: 16 residues. Germline values: CDR1 LNHDA, CDR2 SQIVND (reference sequence).

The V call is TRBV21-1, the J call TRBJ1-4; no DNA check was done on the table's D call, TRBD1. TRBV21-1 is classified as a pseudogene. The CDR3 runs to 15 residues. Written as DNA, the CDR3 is TGTGCCAGCAGCGAGAACAGGGGTGGGAAAGAAAAACTGTTTTTT. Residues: CASSENRGGKEKLFF.

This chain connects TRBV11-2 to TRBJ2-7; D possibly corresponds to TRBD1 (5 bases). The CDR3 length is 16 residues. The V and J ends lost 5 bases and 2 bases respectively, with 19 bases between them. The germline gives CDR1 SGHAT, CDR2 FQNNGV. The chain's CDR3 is CASSRGPHRQTYEQYF. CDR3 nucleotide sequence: TGTGCCAGCAGCCGTGGGCCGCACAGGCAAACCTACGAGCAGTACTTC. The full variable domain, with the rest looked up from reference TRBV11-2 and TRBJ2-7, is EAGVAQSPRYKIIEKRQSVAFWCNPISGHATLYWYQQILGQGPKLLIQFQNNGVVDDSQLPKDRFSAERLKGVDSTLKIQPAKLEDSAVYLCASSRGPHRQTYEQYFGPGTRLTVT.

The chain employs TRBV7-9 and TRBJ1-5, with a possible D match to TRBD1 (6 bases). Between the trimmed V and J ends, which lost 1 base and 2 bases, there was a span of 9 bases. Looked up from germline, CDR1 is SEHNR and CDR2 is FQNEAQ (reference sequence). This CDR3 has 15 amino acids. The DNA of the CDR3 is TGTGCCAGCAGCTTAGGGGACAATCGCAATCAGCCCCAGCATTTT. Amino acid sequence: CASSLGDNRNQPQHF.

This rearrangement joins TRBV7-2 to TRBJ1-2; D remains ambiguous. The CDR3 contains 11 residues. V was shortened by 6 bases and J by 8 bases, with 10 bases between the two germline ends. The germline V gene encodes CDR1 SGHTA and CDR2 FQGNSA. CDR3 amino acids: CASSVGVGYTF. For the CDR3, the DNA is TGTGCCAGCAGTGTTGGCGTGGGCTACACCTTC. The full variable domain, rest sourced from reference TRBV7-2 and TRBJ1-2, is GAGVSQSPSNKVTEKGKDVELRCDPISGHTALYWYRQSLGQGLEFLIYFQGNSAPDKSGLPSDRFSAERTGGSVSTLTIQRTQQEDSAVYLCASSVGVGYTFGSGTRLTVV.

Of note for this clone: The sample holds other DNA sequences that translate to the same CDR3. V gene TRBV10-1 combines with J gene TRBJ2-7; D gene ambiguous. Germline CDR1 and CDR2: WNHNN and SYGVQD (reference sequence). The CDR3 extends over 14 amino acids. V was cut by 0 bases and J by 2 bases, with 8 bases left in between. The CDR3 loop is CASSESLGAYEQYF. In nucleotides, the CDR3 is TGCGCCAGCAGTGAGTCTTTAGGTGCCTACGAGCAGTACTTC.

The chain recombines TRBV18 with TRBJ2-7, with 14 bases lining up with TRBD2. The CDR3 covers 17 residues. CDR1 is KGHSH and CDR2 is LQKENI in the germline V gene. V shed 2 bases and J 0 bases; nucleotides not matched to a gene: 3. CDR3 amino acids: CASSPGLAGGYSYEQYF. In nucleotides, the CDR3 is TGTGCCAGCTCACCAGGACTAGCGGGAGGTTACTCCTACGAGCAGTACTTC. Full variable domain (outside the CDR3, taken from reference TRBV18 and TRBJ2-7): NAGVMQNPRHLVRRRGQEARLRCSPMKGHSHVYWYRQLPEEGLKFMVYLQKENIIDESGMPKERFSAEFPKEGPSILRIQQVVRGDSAAYFCASSPGLAGGYSYEQYFGPGTRLTVT.

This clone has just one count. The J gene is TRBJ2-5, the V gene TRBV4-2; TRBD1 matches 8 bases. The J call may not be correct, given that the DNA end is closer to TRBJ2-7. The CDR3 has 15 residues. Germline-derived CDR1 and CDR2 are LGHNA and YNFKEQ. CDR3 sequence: CASSQGRGQVYEQYF. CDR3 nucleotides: TGTGCCAGCAGCCAAGGACGGGGACAGGTCTACGAGCAGTACTTC.

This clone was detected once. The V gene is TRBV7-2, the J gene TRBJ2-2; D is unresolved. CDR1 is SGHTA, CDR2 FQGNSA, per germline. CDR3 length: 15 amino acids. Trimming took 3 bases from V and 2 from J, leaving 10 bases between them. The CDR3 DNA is TGTGCCAGCAGCTTGGACGGATCCAACACCGGGGAGCTGTTTTTT. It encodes CASSLDGSNTGELFF.